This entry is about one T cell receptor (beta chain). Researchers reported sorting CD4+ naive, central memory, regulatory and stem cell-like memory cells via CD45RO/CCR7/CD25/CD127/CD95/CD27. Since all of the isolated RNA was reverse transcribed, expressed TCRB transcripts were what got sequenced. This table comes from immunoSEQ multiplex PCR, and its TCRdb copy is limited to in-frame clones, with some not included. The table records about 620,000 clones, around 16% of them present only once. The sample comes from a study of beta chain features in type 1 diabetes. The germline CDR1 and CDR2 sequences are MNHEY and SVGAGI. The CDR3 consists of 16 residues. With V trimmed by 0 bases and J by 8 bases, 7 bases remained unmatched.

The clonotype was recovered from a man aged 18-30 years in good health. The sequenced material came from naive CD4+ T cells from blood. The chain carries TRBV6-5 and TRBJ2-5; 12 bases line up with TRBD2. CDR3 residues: CASSYSISSGGATQYF. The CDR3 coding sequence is TGTGCCAGCAGTTACTCGATCTCTAGCGGGGGGGCTACCCAGTACTTC.